Here is one T cell receptor beta chain with its context. The antigen remains unidentified. The entry originates in a study of OX40 agonist ivuxolimab in advanced cancers. V gave up 5 bases and J gave up 4 bases; unmatched junction bases: 7. There are 14 residues in the CDR3. Germline loops: CDR1 SSHAT, CDR2 FNYEAQ (reference sequence). Method: immunoSEQ multiplex PCR; TCRdb's copy keeps in-frame clones and lacks some. The sample contains 90,000 to 120,000 clones, roughly nine tenths of which appear only once. Study-wide results and caveats: Clonal expansion was seen in CD4+ and CD8+ blood T cells by week 6 at 0.1 to 3.0 mg/kg.

This chain uses TRBV7-7 with TRBJ2-5, with TRBD1 matching over 7 bases. The sample in question was CD4+ or CD8+ T cells sorted from blood, obtained in a trial of the OX40 agonist ivuxolimab. The clonotype comes from an adult with an advanced solid tumor such as melanoma, head and neck, liver or kidney cancer. CDR3 DNA sequence: TGTGCCAGCAGCCAGACAGGGAACGGAGAGACCCAGTACTTC. Translation gives CASSQTGNGETQYF.